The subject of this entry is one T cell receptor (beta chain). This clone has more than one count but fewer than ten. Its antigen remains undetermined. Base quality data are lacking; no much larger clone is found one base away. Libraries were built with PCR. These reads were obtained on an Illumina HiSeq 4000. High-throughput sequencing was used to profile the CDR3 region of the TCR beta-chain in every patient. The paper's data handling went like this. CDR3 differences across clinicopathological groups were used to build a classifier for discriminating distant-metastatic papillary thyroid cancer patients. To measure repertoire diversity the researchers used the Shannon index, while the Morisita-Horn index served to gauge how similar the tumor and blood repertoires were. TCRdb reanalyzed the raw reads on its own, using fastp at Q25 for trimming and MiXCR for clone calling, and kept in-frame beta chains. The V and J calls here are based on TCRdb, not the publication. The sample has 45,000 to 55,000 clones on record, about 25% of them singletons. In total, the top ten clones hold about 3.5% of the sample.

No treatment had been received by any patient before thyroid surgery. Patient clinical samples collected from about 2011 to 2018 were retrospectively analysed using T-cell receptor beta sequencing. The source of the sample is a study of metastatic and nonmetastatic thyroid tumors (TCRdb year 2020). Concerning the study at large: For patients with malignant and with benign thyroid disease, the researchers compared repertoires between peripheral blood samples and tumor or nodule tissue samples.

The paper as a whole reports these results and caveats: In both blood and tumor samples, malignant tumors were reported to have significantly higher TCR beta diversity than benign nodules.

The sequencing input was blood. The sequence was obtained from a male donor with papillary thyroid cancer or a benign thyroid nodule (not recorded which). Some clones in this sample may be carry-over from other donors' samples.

The DNA is as follows: TGTGCCAGCAGTTATGGGACAGCCTCCTACGAGCAGTACTTC. It translates to CASSYGTASYEQYF. This sequence uses TRBV6-6 and TRBJ2-7, with TRBD1 matching 7 junction bases. The CDR3 runs 14 amino acids, cysteine and phenylalanine included. Kept here is only the CDR3 DNA, which spans 42 bases and is read in frame from base 1. V lost 3 bases and J lost 0 bases, and the count of bases not matched to a germline gene is 2. As encoded in the germline V gene (reference sequence), CDR1 is MNHNY while CDR2 is SVGAGI.